This is a list of T cell receptor beta chains from one sample in a study of blood T cell repertoires in COVID-19. Using immunoSEQ multiplex PCR, the repertoire was profiled, and TCRdb retains in-frame clones only, with some absent. Of 140,000 or so clones in the sample, approximately 88% were seen once. Sequencing was done on a sample of peripheral blood. These receptors were taken from a man aged 65-85 years with acute or convalescent COVID-19. The conserved cysteine and the conserved F or W are not part of the CDR3 here.

j_gene	v_gene	CDR3aa
TRBJ1-5	TRBV28	ASSLPNQPQH
TRBJ1-3	TRBV7-9	ASSLATTPRQGSGNTIY
TRBJ2-1	TRBV6-2/TRBV6-3	ASSSIDRGPYNEQF
TRBJ2-2	TRBV5-1	ASSPRSWGRGGELF
TRBJ2-1	TRBV27	ASSKQGAGYNEQF
TRBJ2-5	TRBV2	ASSGTGGQETQY
TRBJ1-4	TRBV19	ASRSGRGYEKLF
TRBJ2-3	TRBV5-1	ASLRDTATDTQY
TRBJ1-2	TRBV9	ASSVDGGQGSGGYT
TRBJ1-1	TRBV6-4	ASSIDESNTEAF
TRBJ1-2	TRBV10-3	AISDGGVDDGYT
TRBJ1-6	TRBV28	ASSFPDSGNSPLH
TRBJ2-1	TRBV2	ASSGDRGYNEQF
TRBJ2-1	TRBV10-3	AISEGTGGNEQF
TRBJ2-2	TRBV6-1	ASSEDRLAGVLF
TRBJ2-5	TRBV10-3	AISEFGQETQY
TRBJ1-2	TRBV6-5	ASRLDRGDYGYT
TRBJ2-6	TRBV28	ASVRTSPPGANVLT
TRBJ2-3	TRBV29-1	SAQGPSGGIITDTQY
TRBJ2-3	TRBV29-1	SVRDRVTDTQY
TRBJ1-1	TRBV27	ASSPRGISTEAF
TRBJ2-7	TRBV5-1	ASSFRYSTDEQY
TRBJ1-2	TRBV6-5	ASSTRGRRDYGYT
TRBJ2-3	TRBV5-1	ASSLGGSTDTQY
TRBJ1-2	TRBV7-2	ASSLFGNYGYT
TRBJ1-4	TRBV28	ASSPPNDRRHEKLF
TRBJ2-1	TRBV2	ASLSGTSGGPSYNEQF
TRBJ2-6	TRBV10-3	AISEYGGSGANVLT
TRBJ1-2	TRBV7-9	ASSPEYRERNYGYT
TRBJ1-5	TRBV10-2	ASSDRGHPYSNQPQH
TRBJ2-1	TRBV7-9	ASSRAGGPGNEQF
TRBJ2-1	TRBV6-5	ASLAGARGDEQF
TRBJ2-7	TRBV10-3	AISETRGLAVSYEQY
TRBJ1-2	TRBV19	ASSTTGQGYGYT
TRBJ1-1	TRBV7-9	ASSLDRGRKDLNTEAF
TRBJ2-7	TRBV3-1/TRBV3-2	ASSQARGSSEQY
TRBJ2-2	TRBV28	ASTGGGGQDTGELF
TRBJ2-3	TRBV6-1	ASSERGRGGTDTQY
TRBJ1-2	TRBV5-4	ASSLGTGLFSNYGYT
TRBJ2-7	TRBV4-1	ASSQEPTYEQY
TRBJ2-1	TRBV3-1/TRBV3-2	ASSPPAARRGEQF
TRBJ1-5	TRBV11-1	ASARDGNQPQH
TRBJ2-1	TRBV29-1	SAATGVNEQF
TRBJ2-3	TRBV5-1	ASSLEADLGTDTQY
TRBJ2-2	TRBV11-2	ASSLARDRGSNTGELF
TRBJ1-2	TRBV10-2	ASSDDRGGYT
TRBJ1-2	TRBV6-5	ASSYSPGGLQAGYT
TRBJ2-2	TRBV7-2	ASRPGHNTGELF
TRBJ1-5	TRBV18	ASSRTGVVDQPQH
TRBJ2-7	TRBV5-4	ASSSPGQGQFYEQY
TRBJ1-1	TRBV11-2	ASSFQGLNTEAF
TRBJ2-5	TRBV5-4	ASSVGLAGGQETQY
TRBJ2-1	TRBV2	ASSEFRQGADEQF
TRBJ2-2	TRBV19	ASSRRTGETGELF
TRBJ1-3	TRBV28	ASTNGGGGSNTIY
TRBJ1-1	TRBV6-1	ATLPGQGRITLAF
TRBJ2-3	TRBV7-2	ASSLGLVLTDTQY